This is a list of T cell receptor beta chains from one sample in a study of OX40 agonist ivuxolimab in advanced cancers. Sequencing was performed with immunoSEQ multiplex PCR; in TCRdb, only in-frame clones are kept and a portion is missing. The repertoire includes about 35,000 clones, around 92% of them detected once, and 30% to 40% sits in the top ten. Source: CD4+ or CD8+ T cells sorted from blood, taken in a trial of the OX40 agonist ivuxolimab. These receptors came from an adult with an advanced solid tumor such as melanoma, head and neck, liver or kidney cancer. Both conserved end residues are part of each CDR3. D genes are given only for firm matches. Clone size is shown for a subset of rows, as once, few, many or a class of expanded clone.

J,D,size,V,CDR3,DNA
TRBJ2-7,NA,NA,TRBV7-2,CASSTNTPGPYEQYF,TGTGCCAGCAGCACGAACACGCCCGGTCCCTACGAGCAGTACTTC
TRBJ1-1,NA,medium-sized,TRBV9,CASSADWNTEAFF,TGTGCCAGCAGCGCGGACTGGAACACTGAAGCTTTCTTT
TRBJ2-1,NA,NA,TRBV10-3,CAISDTSYNEQFF,TGTGCCATCAGTGATACAAGCTACAATGAGCAGTTCTTC
TRBJ2-2,NA,NA,TRBV29-1,CSVERPNTGELFF,TGCAGCGTTGAACGTCCGAACACCGGGGAGCTGTTTTTT
TRBJ1-2,NA,NA,TRBV6-5,CASRASGGNYGYTF,TGTGCCAGCAGGGCCTCGGGGGGAAACTATGGCTACACCTTC
TRBJ1-2,TRBD1,NA,TRBV9,CASSGEGARGYTF,TGTGCCAGCAGCGGGGAGGGGGCTCGGGGCTACACCTTC
TRBJ2-7,TRBD1,NA,TRBV4-3,CASSQRGQGAYEQYF,TGCGCCAGCAGCCAAAGGGGACAGGGGGCCTACGAGCAGTACTTC
TRBJ2-7,NA,many,TRBV7-8,CASSLYYEQYF,TGTGCCAGCAGCTTGTATTACGAGCAGTACTTC
TRBJ2-3,TRBD1,NA,TRBV5-6,CASSWGTATDTQYF,TGTGCCAGCAGCTGGGGGACAGCGACGGATACGCAGTATTTT
TRBJ2-2,NA,once,TRBV6-1,CASSRTETGELFF,TGTGCCAGCAGCCGGACAGAAACCGGGGAGCTGTTTTTT
TRBJ2-5,TRBD1,NA,TRBV27,CASRTLLGQQETQYF,TGTGCCAGCAGGACCCTTTTGGGACAGCAAGAGACCCAGTACTTC
TRBJ2-5,TRBD1,NA,TRBV11-2,CASSLAKVGTGNAETQYF,TGTGCCAGCAGCTTAGCAAAAGTCGGGACAGGGAACGCAGAGACCCAGTACTTC
TRBJ2-2,NA,once,TRBV11-2,CASSSGLEGGELFF,TGTGCCAGCAGCTCGGGACTTGAGGGCGGGGAGCTGTTTTTT
TRBJ2-7,TRBD2,NA,TRBV7-9,CASSLVQVISGRVDEQYF,TGTGCCAGCAGCTTAGTCCAGGTTATCAGCGGGAGGGTCGACGAGCAGTACTTC
TRBJ1-2,TRBD1,NA,TRBV6-5,CASSYFRDRGKGYTF,TGTGCCAGCAGTTATTTCCGTGACAGGGGGAAAGGCTACACCTTC
TRBJ2-1,NA,NA,TRBV6-5,CASSYSTGRRGEQFF,TGTGCCAGCAGTTACTCAACTGGGCGGAGGGGCGAGCAGTTCTTC
TRBJ1-2,NA,medium-sized,TRBV6-4,CASSEMEGIPFYGYTF,TGTGCCAGCAGTGAAATGGAGGGGATTCCTTTCTATGGCTACACCTTC
TRBJ2-1,TRBD2,once,TRBV9,CASSVGTSGRNEQFF,TGTGCCAGCAGCGTAGGGACTAGCGGGAGGAATGAGCAGTTCTTC
TRBJ2-5,TRBD1,NA,TRBV5-1,CASSSMGQSEETQYF,TGCGCCAGCAGCTCGATGGGACAGTCGGAAGAGACCCAGTACTTC
TRBJ2-2,TRBD1,NA,TRBV7-9,CATRWDSPNTGELFF,TGTGCCACCAGGTGGGACAGCCCAAACACCGGGGAGCTGTTTTTT
TRBJ2-1,NA,NA,TRBV27,CASSLTGPSSYNEQFF,TGTGCCAGCAGTTTGACAGGCCCTAGCTCCTACAATGAGCAGTTCTTC
TRBJ2-7,TRBD2,NA,TRBV2,CASSDWREGSYEQYF,TGTGCCAGCAGTGATTGGCGGGAGGGCTCCTACGAGCAGTACTTC
TRBJ2-7,TRBD1,NA,TRBV10-2,CASSLGQASYEQYF,TGCGCCAGCAGTTTAGGACAGGCCTCCTACGAGCAGTACTTC
TRBJ2-1,TRBD2,NA,TRBV27,CASSWTSGYNEQFF,TGTGCCAGCAGTTGGACTAGCGGGTACAATGAGCAGTTCTTC
TRBJ1-1,NA,NA,TRBV27,CASSLLGAGRHTEAFF,TGTGCCAGCAGTTTACTAGGGGCGGGTAGGCACACTGAAGCTTTCTTT
TRBJ1-3,TRBD1,NA,TRBV28,CASSLWGQGIRNTIYF,TGTGCCAGCAGTTTATGGGGACAGGGGATAAGAAACACCATATATTTT
TRBJ2-2,TRBD2,NA,TRBV27,CATRTSGPLGELFF,TGTGCCACCCGGACTAGCGGGCCACTCGGGGAGCTGTTTTTT
TRBJ2-7,NA,once,TRBV25-1,CASSGTNYEQYF,TGTGCCAGCAGCGGGACAAACTACGAGCAGTACTTC
TRBJ2-7,TRBD1,NA,TRBV9,CASSPTGTGGYEQYF,TGTGCCAGCAGCCCAACCGGGACAGGGGGCTACGAGCAGTACTTC
TRBJ2-1,NA,once,TRBV13,CASNLPGGNNEQFF,TGTGCCAGCAACCTTCCAGGGGGGAACAATGAGCAGTTCTTC
TRBJ1-2,NA,NA,TRBV19,CASSPGQNYGYTF,TGTGCCAGTAGTCCCGGACAGAACTATGGCTACACCTTC
TRBJ2-7,TRBD2,NA,TRBV9,CASSVGTSPTYEQYF,TGTGCCAGCAGCGTAGGGACTAGCCCTACCTACGAGCAGTACTTC
TRBJ2-3,TRBD1,once,TRBV5-8,CASSFVDRVPDTQYF,TGTGCCAGCAGCTTCGTCGACAGGGTCCCAGATACGCAGTATTTT
TRBJ2-7,NA,NA,TRBV21-1,CASSKSVGPGNEQYF,NA
TRBJ2-2,TRBD1,NA,TRBV28,CASAAHRGRTTGELFF,TGTGCCAGCGCTGCACACAGGGGGCGCACCACCGGGGAGCTGTTTTTT
TRBJ2-4,NA,NA,TRBV20-1,CSARDGGIQYF,TGCAGTGCTAGAGATGGCGGCATTCAGTACTTC
TRBJ2-2,TRBD2,NA,TRBV28,CASTPVAGAGELFF,TGTGCCAGCACCCCGGTAGCGGGAGCCGGGGAGCTGTTTTTT
TRBJ2-3,NA,NA,TRBV7-6,CASSTRQGLGTDTQYF,TGTGCCAGCAGCACCCGACAGGGACTCGGCACAGATACGCAGTATTTT
TRBJ2-1,TRBD2,NA,TRBV9,CASSPFAGASYNEHFF,TGTGCCAGCAGCCCATTCGCGGGAGCCTCCTACAATGAGCATTTCTTC
TRBJ1-5,TRBD1,NA,TRBV19,CASSPRQGGNQPQHF,TGTGCCAGTAGTCCCAGACAGGGAGGCAATCAGCCCCAGCATTTT
TRBJ2-7,NA,NA,TRBV5-4,CASSLSSYEQYF,TGTGCCAGCAGCCTCAGCTCCTACGAGCAGTACTTC
TRBJ1-5,TRBD1,NA,TRBV5-8,CASSLGQGAFQPQHF,TGTGCCAGCAGCTTGGGGCAGGGGGCTTTTCAGCCCCAGCATTTT
TRBJ2-2,NA,NA,TRBV28,CASSPTPGRYTGELFF,TGTGCCAGCAGTCCTACCCCCGGACGGTACACCGGGGAGCTGTTTTTT
TRBJ2-7,TRBD1,NA,TRBV19,CASSPGTGYEQYF,TGTGCCAGTAGTCCCGGGACAGGCTACGAGCAGTACTTC
TRBJ1-1,NA,NA,TRBV5-6,CASSFGEGYSTEAFF,TGTGCCAGCAGCTTTGGTGAGGGCTATAGCACTGAAGCTTTCTTT
TRBJ2-5,NA,NA,TRBV25-1,CASSGTVSETQYF,TGTGCCAGCAGTGGGACAGTTTCTGAGACCCAGTACTTC
TRBJ2-6,NA,NA,TRBV11-2,CASSLGGGANVLTF,TGTGCCAGCAGCTTAGGAGGTGGGGCCAACGTCCTGACTTTC
TRBJ1-2,NA,NA,TRBV6-5,CASRGAANYGYTF,TGTGCCAGCAGAGGGGCTGCCAACTATGGCTACACCTTC